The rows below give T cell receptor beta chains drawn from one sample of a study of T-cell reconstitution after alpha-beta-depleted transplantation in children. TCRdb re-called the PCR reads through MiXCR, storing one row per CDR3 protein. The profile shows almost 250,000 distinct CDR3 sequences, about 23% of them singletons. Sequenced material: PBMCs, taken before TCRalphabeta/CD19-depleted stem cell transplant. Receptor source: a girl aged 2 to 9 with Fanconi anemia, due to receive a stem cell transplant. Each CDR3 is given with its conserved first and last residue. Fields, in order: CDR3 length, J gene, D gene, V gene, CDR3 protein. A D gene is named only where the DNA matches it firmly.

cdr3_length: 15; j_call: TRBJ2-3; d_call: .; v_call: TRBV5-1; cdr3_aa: CASSRRQSSTDTQYF
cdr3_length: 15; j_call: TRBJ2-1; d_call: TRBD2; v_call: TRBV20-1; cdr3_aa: CSARTGGPLNNEQFF
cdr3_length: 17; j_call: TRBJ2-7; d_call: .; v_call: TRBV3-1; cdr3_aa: CASSQDRLGILPYEQYF
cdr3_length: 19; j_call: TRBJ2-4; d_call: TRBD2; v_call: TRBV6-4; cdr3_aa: CASSDSGGNFTSGTDIQYF
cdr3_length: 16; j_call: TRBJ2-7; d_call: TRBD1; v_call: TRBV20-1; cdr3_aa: CSARYQNRDSSYEQYF
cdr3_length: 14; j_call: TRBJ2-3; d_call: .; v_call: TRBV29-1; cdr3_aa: CSVRSAASTDTQYF
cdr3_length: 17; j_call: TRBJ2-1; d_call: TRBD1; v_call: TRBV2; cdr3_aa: CASSERPGQGSYNEQFF
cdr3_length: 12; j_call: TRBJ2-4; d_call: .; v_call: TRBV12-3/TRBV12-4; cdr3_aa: CASSSAENIQYF
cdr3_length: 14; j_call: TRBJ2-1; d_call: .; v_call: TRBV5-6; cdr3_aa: CASSLGLDVNEQFF
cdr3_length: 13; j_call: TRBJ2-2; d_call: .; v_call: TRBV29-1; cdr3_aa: CSVESHNTGELFF
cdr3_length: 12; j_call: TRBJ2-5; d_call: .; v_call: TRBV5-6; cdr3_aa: CASSLMKETQYF
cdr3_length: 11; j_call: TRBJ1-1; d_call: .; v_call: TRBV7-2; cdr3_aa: CASSLVREAFF
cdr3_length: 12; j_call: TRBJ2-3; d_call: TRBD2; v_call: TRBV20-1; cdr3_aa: CSAREREDTQYF
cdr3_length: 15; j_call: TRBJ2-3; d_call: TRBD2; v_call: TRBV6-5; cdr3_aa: CASSFSGGALDTQYF
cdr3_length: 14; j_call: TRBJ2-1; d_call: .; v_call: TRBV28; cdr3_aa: CASSSAGIGLEQFF
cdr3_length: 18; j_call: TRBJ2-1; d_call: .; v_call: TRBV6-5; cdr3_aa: CASSYPRSGGSSYNEQFF
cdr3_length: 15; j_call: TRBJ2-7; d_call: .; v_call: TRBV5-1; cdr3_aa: CASSLEASDSYEQYF
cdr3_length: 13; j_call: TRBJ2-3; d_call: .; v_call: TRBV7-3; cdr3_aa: CASSLTGANTQYF
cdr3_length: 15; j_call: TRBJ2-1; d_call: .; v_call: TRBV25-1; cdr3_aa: CASSVLGEWGNEQFF
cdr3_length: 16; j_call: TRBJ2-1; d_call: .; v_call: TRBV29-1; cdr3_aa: CSVESVLAESYNEQFF
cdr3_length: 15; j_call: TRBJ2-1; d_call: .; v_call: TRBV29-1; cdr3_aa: CSVARDPSSYNEQFF
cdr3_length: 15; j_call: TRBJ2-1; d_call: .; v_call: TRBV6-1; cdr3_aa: CASRQTAEGGNEQFF
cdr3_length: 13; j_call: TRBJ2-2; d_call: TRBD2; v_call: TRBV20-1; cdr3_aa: CSGGLAATGELFF
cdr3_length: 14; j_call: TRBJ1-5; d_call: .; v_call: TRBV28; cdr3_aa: CASSLLGYNQPQHF
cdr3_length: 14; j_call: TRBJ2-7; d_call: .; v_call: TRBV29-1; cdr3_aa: CSVTGTDSSYEQYF
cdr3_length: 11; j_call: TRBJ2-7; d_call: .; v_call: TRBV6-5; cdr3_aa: CASSHGNEQYF
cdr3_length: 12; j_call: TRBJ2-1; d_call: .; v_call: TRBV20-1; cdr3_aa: CGAWYSGNEQFF
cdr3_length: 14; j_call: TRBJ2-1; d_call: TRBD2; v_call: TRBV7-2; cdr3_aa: CASSQLAGYNEQFF
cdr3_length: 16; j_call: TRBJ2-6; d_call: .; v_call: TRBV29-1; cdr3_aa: CSAALMGGAGANVLTF
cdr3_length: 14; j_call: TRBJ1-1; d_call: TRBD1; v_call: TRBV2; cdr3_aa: CASTWTGRDTEAFF
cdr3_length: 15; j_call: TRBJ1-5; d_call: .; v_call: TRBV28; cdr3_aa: CASSYQGQLNQPQHF
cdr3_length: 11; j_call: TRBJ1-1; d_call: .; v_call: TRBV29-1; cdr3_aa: CSGMEGTEAFF
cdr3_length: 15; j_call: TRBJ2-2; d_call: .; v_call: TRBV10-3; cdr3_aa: CAISVSGLGTGELFF
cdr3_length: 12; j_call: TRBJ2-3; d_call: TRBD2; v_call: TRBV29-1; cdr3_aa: CSVDVGGDTQYF